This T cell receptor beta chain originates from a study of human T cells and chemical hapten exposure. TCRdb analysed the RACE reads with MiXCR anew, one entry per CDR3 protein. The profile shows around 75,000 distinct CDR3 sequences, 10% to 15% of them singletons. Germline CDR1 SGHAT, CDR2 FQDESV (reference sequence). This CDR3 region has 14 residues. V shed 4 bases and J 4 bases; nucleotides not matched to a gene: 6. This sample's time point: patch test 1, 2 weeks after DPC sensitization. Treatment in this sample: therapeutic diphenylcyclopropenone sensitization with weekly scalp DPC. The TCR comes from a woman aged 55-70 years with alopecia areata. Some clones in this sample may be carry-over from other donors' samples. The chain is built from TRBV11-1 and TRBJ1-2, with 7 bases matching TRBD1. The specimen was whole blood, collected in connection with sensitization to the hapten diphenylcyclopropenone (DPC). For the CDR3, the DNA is TGTGCCAGCAGCTCCACAGGGGAGTCCTATGGCTACACCTTC. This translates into CASSSTGESYGYTF.